Following are 27 T cell receptor beta chains from one sample sequenced in a study of blood T cell repertoires in COVID-19. Only in-frame clones appear in the TCRdb table, and some are missing; sequencing was by immunoSEQ multiplex PCR. The table has approximately 200,000 clones, under 90% seen once. Sequenced input: peripheral blood. The receptor set was obtained from a person aged 65-85 years with COVID-19, enrolled during active disease.

The rearrangement uses TRBV18 and TRBJ1-1; D unresolved. CDR3 length equals 15 residues. Germline CDR1 is KGHSH and CDR2 is LQKENI. V was trimmed by 8 bases and J by 4 bases, leaving 20 bases between them. The CDR3 DNA reads as TGTGCCAGCCCCCCCGACCGAGTTGGAGGCACTGAAGCTTTCTTT. It encodes CASPPDRVGGTEAFF.

The chain is built from TRBV21-1 and TRBJ2-7; TRBD2, the D gene given by the table, was not confirmed from the DNA. TRBV21-1 is described as a pseudogene. There are 14 residues in the CDR3. This chain's CDR3 is CASNQRGIPYEQYF. CDR3 coding DNA: TGTGCCAGCAACCAGCGGGGTATCCCCTACGAGCAGTACTTC.

This rearrangement joins TRBV7-9 to TRBJ2-7, with 10 bases fitting TRBD1. The trim removed 5 bases at V and 3 bases at J, leaving 4 bases unmatched. CDR3 size: 14 residues. The germline CDR1 and CDR2 sequences are SEHNR and FQNEAQ (reference sequence). This chain's CDR3 is CASSPRTGGYEQYF. The CDR3 coding sequence is TGTGCCAGCAGCCCGCGGACAGGGGGCTACGAGCAGTACTTC.

This chain joins TRBV3-1 (or the pseudogene TRBV3-2) and TRBJ1-4; a weak D match, TRBD1 (6 bases). The CDR3 has 14 amino acids. Trimming cost V 3 bases and J 8 bases, with 13 bases left between them. Per germline, CDR1 LGHDT and CDR2 YNNKEL (reference sequence). CDR3 loop: CASSHRGGAEKLFF. The CDR3 region has the DNA TGTGCCAGCAGCCACAGGGGAGGGGCAGAAAAACTGTTTTTT.

CDR3 in amino acids: CASSLPAGQTQYF. As DNA, the CDR3 is TGTGCCAGCAGCTTGCCGGCAGGGCAGACCCAGTACTTC. This chain joins TRBV5-6 and TRBJ2-5; TRBD1 is a possible D gene (5 bases). This CDR3 is 13 amino acids long. Between the trimmed V and J ends, which lost 1 base and 6 bases, there was a span of 10 bases. Germline V gives CDR1 SGHDT, CDR2 YYEEEE.

The chain has TRBV28 and TRBJ2-7; D is unresolved. Trimming removed 5 bases from V and 3 bases from J, with 8 bases in between. The germline CDR1 and CDR2 sequences are MDHEN and SYDVKM. The CDR3 has 12 residues. CDR3 region: CASSPPGYEQYF. Here the CDR3 DNA reads TGTGCCAGCAGTCCCCCCGGCTACGAGCAGTACTTC.

The V call is TRBV11-2, the J call TRBJ2-7; 7 nucleotides align to TRBD1. Trimming took 1 base from V and 10 from J; bases not matched to a gene: 10. The CDR3 extends over 14 amino acids. Germline CDR1 reads SGHAT; CDR2 reads FQNNGV. The CDR3 sequence is CASSLVSGGSEQYF. CDR3 DNA sequence: TGTGCCAGCAGCTTAGTATCAGGGGGTTCCGAACAGTACTTC.

As for this clone: One end of the junction varies from germline; a read error may be responsible. The chain is built from TRBV3-1 (or the pseudogene TRBV3-2) and TRBJ2-7; 13 nucleotides line up with TRBD2. Germline V CDR1 and CDR2: LGHDT, YNNKEL (reference sequence). The CDR3 is 12 residues long. The CDR3 loop is CASSRGLAGRVF. The CDR3 DNA reads TGTGCCAGCAGCCGGGGACTAGCGGGGCGCGTATTC.

The chain carries TRBV28 and TRBJ1-2; 9 nucleotides align to TRBD1. The CDR3 consists of 14 residues. The V and J ends lost 6 bases and 4 bases, in that order; junction bases with no gene match: 6. The germline gives CDR1 MDHEN, CDR2 SYDVKM. The CDR3 loop is CASSPGTGLYGYTF. The CDR3 bases are TGTGCCAGCAGCCCCGGGACAGGGCTCTATGGCTACACCTTC.

The rearrangement uses TRBV10-3 and TRBJ1-2; 9 nucleotides agree with TRBD1. The junction had 14 bases not matched to a gene; V was cut back by 8 bases and J by 1 base. Germline assignment: CDR1 ENHRY and CDR2 SYGVKD. CDR3 length: 17 amino acids. For the CDR3, the DNA is TGTGCCATCGGCAGGAACCGGGACAGGGACAATAACTATGGCTACACCTTC. Translating it yields CAIGRNRDRDNNYGYTF.

The chain links TRBV7-9 to TRBJ1-2; D is undetermined. Germline V gene sequence: CDR1 SEHNR, CDR2 FQNEAQ (reference sequence). This CDR3 is built from 13 residues. V lost 1 base to trimming and J lost 7 bases, with 10 bases between them. The CDR3 loop is CASSLDSERGYTF. DNA of the CDR3: TGTGCCAGCAGCTTAGACAGTGAACGTGGCTACACCTTC.

The rearrangement uses TRBV5-1 and TRBJ2-1, with 7 positions matching TRBD2. The trim removed 3 bases at V and 0 bases at J, leaving 9 bases unmatched. This CDR3 is built from 17 residues. Germline CDR1 is SGHRS and CDR2 is YFSETQ. The CDR3: CASSSRQAGNSYNEQFF. The CDR3 DNA sequence: TGCGCCAGCAGCTCGAGACAAGCGGGAAACTCCTACAATGAGCAGTTCTTC.

The chain links TRBV7-3 to TRBJ2-1, with 11 bases matching TRBD2. The germline CDR1 and CDR2 sequences are SGHTA and FQGTGA. The CDR3 has 15 amino acids. V lost 5 bases and J lost 10; bases outside the gene matches: 10. CDR3 bases: TGTGCCAGCAGCCCGAAGACTAGCGGGATGGGCGAGCAGTTCTTC. Translating it yields CASSPKTSGMGEQFF.

The chain combines TRBV6-2 or TRBV6-3 with TRBJ1-6; TRBD1 matches at 7 bases. The CDR3 length is 15 residues. After removal of 5 bases from V and 7 bases from J, the junction contained 8 bases not matched to a gene. Germline assignment: CDR1 MNHEY and CDR2 SVGEGT. The CDR3 protein is CASSLHRGRNSPLHF. CDR3 nucleotide sequence: TGTGCCAGCAGTCTTCACAGGGGCCGGAATTCACCCCTCCACTTT.

The chain joins TRBV4-3 to TRBJ1-2; tentative D call: TRBD1 (6 bases). This CDR3 is 16 amino acids long. Trimming left V 1 base short and J 3 bases short, with 15 bases between. Germline CDR1 is LGHNA and CDR2 is YSLEER. The CDR3 sequence: CASSQVPPRGHYGYTF. The CDR3 DNA sequence: TGCGCCAGCAGCCAAGTACCGCCGCGGGGGCACTATGGCTACACCTTC.

J is TRBJ1-2 and V is TRBV7-8; weak D call: TRBD1 (5 bases). Germline values: CDR1 SGHVS, CDR2 FQNEAQ. Between the trimmed V and J ends, which lost 5 bases and 6 bases, there was a span of 19 bases. The CDR3 runs 15 residues. The CDR3 is CASSAQGGTGDGYTF. In DNA form, the CDR3 reads TGTGCCAGCAGCGCCCAAGGAGGGACTGGCGATGGCTACACCTTC.

This chain connects TRBV12-3 or TRBV12-4 to TRBJ1-6, with 7 bases fitting TRBD1. The J segment lost 14 bases and the V segment lost 6 bases, leaving 10 bases of the junction unmatched. This CDR3 region has 13 residues. The CDR3 bases are TGTGCCAGCAGCCCGGGACAGAGTCTTTCCCTCCACTTT. It encodes CASSPGQSLSLHF.

The chain joins TRBV25-1 to TRBJ1-2; possible D gene TRBD1, 6 bases. Germline-derived CDR1 and CDR2 are MGHDK and SYGVNS. Trimming took off 8 bases at V and 4 bases at J, with 17 bases between the two ends. The CDR3 loop spans 14 amino acids. The CDR3 coding sequence is TGTGCCAGCCGAAAACAGGGAGGGGCCTATGGCTACACCTTC. This translates into CASRKQGGAYGYTF.

The CDR3 DNA follows: TGTGCCAGCAGCTGGGGGGGGAGCTCCTACAATGAGCAGTTCTTC. Translating it yields CASSWGGSSYNEQFF. V and J are TRBV5-8 and TRBJ2-1, with 7 bases that match TRBD2. The CDR3 is 15 residues long. Germline CDR1 SGHTS, CDR2 YDEGEE. The trim removed 3 bases at V and 0 bases at J, leaving 3 bases unmatched.

The V gene is TRBV7-3, the J gene TRBJ2-2; the D gene is possibly TRBD1 (6 bases). The V gene's germline CDR1 is SGHTA and CDR2 FQGTGA. The V end was cut by 4 bases, the J end by 3 bases, with 12 bases between. This CDR3 is 15 amino acids long. The CDR3 is CASSSTGIYTGELFF. The CDR3 nucleotides are TGTGCCAGCAGCTCCACAGGGATATACACCGGGGAGCTGTTTTTT.

The chain links TRBV27 to TRBJ2-3; 14 nucleotides line up with TRBD2. Trimming cost V 6 bases and J 8 bases; bases outside gene matches: 13. Germline CDR1 MNHEY, CDR2 SMNVEV (reference sequence). The CDR3 length is 17 residues. CDR3 bases: TGTGCCAGCAGCCTACCCCCGGGACTAGCGGGAGTGGTTACGCAGTATTTT. It is translated as CASSLPPGLAGVVTQYF.

The chain carries TRBV6-4 and TRBJ2-2, with 8 bases matching TRBD2. Germline V gene sequence: CDR1 MRHNA, CDR2 SNTAGT. The junction had 12 bases not matched to a gene; V was cut back by 4 bases and J by 5 bases. The CDR3 covers 17 residues. CDR3: CASSGTRSGGITGELFF. In nucleotides, the CDR3 is TGTGCCAGCAGTGGCACCCGCAGCGGGGGAATTACCGGGGAGCTGTTTTTT.

The chain combines TRBV5-1 with TRBJ1-1, with no clear D. Germline V gene sequence: CDR1 SGHRS, CDR2 YFSETQ. V lost 0 bases and J 5 bases, leaving 8 bases between the germline ends. This CDR3 has 13 residues. In DNA form, the CDR3 reads TGCGCCAGCAGCTTGGAAGCGGTAACTGAAGCTTTCTTT. As protein: CASSLEAVTEAFF.

This chain uses TRBV20-1 with TRBJ1-2; no clear D. V was shortened by 3 bases and J by 5 bases, with 13 bases between the two germline ends. Per the germline V gene, CDR1 is DFQATT and CDR2 is SNEGSKA (reference sequence). CDR3 length: 13 amino acids. The CDR3 protein is CSASFPGRYGYTF. CDR3 DNA: TGCAGTGCTAGTTTCCCGGGAAGGTATGGCTACACCTTC.

The CDR3 nucleotides are TGTGCCACCGCGGGGAAGCGGGGACCCTACGAGCAGTACTTC. Protein sequence: CATAGKRGPYEQYF. This chain uses TRBV15 with TRBJ2-7, with 7 nucleotides matching TRBD2. J lost 2 bases, V lost 8 bases, and 9 bases had no gene match. This CDR3 comprises 14 residues. Germline CDR1 and CDR2: LNHNV and YYDKDF (reference sequence).

The J gene is TRBJ1-5, the V gene TRBV28, with D possibly matching TRBD1 (5 bases). CDR3 length equals 16 residues. Germline V gene sequence: CDR1 MDHEN, CDR2 SYDVKM. V gave up 5 bases and J gave up 4 bases, with 18 bases separating them. CDR3 nucleotide sequence: TGTGCCAGCAGTCCCCCCGGGGGGAGGGGAAATCAGCCCCAGCATTTT. Its translation is CASSPPGGRGNQPQHF. The whole variable domain, filled in from reference TRBV28 and TRBJ1-5, reads DVKVTQSSRYLVKRTGEKVFLECVQDMDHENMFWYRQDPGLGLRLIYFSYDVKMKEKGDIPEGYSVSREKKERFSLILESASTNQTSMYLCASSPPGGRGNQPQHFGDGTRLSIL.

V is TRBV3-1 (or the pseudogene TRBV3-2) and J is TRBJ1-1; 10 nucleotides agree with TRBD1. Germline CDR1 LGHDT, CDR2 YNNKEL (reference sequence). With V trimmed by 1 base and J by 11 bases, 10 bases remained unmatched. The CDR3 totals 15 residues. CDR3 protein: CASSQAGTGVLGAFF. CDR3 sequence (DNA): TGTGCCAGCAGCCAAGCGGGGACAGGGGTTCTGGGGGCTTTCTTT.